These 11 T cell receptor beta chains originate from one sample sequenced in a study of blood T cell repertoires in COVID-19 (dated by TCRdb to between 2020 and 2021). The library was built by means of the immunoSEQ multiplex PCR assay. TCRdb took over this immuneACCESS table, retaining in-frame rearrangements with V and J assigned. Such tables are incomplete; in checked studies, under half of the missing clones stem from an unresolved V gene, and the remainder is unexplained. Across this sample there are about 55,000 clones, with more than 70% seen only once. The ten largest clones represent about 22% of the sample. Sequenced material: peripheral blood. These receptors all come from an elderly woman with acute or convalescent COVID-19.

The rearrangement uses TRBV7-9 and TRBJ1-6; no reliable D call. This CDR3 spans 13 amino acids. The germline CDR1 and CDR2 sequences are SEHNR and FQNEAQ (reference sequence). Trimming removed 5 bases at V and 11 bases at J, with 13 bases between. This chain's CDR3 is CASSNIDAAPLHF. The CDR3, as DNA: TGTGCCAGCAGCAACATCGACGCGGCACCCCTCCACTTT.

The CDR3 region is CASSLALGQSYEQYF. In nucleotides, the CDR3 is TGTGCCAGCAGCTTAGCGCTAGGACAGTCCTACGAGCAGTACTTC. The genes are TRBV7-6 and TRBJ2-7, with a tentative D call TRBD1 (6 bases). This CDR3 has 15 residues. Per the germline V gene, CDR1 is SGHVS and CDR2 is FNYEAQ. Trimming pared 0 bases from V and 1 base from J, leaving 10 bases between. The variable domain in full, completed from reference TRBV7-6 and TRBJ2-7, reads GAGVSQSPRYKVTKRGQDVALRCDPISGHVSLYWYRQALGQGPEFLTYFNYEAQQDKSGLPNDRFSAERPEGSISTLTIQRTEQRDSAMYRCASSLALGQSYEQYFGPGTRLTVT.

CDR3 DNA: TGCGCCAGCAGCCTAGGGGTTTTCGAGCCCCAGCATTTT. It encodes CASSLGVFEPQHF. The V and J genes are TRBV4-1 and TRBJ1-5, with a weak D call TRBD1 (5 bases). The V end was cut by 4 bases, the J end by 8 bases, with 12 bases between. Germline CDR1 reads MGHRA; CDR2 reads YSYEKL. The CDR3 loop spans 13 amino acids.

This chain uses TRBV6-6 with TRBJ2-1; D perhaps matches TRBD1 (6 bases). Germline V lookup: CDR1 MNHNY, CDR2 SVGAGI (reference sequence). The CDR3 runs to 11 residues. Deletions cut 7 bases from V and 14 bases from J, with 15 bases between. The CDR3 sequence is CASKTGGSEFF. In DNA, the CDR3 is TGTGCCAGCAAGACAGGAGGATCGGAGTTCTTC.

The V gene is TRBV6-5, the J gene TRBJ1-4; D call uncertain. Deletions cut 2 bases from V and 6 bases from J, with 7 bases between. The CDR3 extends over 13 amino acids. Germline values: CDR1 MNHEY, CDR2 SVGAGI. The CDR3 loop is CASSYGQYEKLFF. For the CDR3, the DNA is TGTGCCAGCAGTTACGGGCAGTATGAAAAACTGTTTTTT.

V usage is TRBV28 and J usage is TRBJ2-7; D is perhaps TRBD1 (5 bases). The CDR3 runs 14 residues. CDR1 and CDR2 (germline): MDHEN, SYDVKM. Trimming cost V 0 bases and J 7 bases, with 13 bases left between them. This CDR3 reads CASSLWDMVGEQYF. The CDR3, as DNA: TGTGCCAGCAGTTTATGGGACATGGTGGGGGAGCAGTACTTC.

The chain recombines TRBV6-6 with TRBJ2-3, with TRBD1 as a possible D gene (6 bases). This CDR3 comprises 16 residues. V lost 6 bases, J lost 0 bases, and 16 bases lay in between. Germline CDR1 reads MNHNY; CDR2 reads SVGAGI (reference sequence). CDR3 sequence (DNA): TGTGCCAGCAGATCTCAGGGGCACACTAGCACAGATACGCAGTATTTT. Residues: CASRSQGHTSTDTQYF.

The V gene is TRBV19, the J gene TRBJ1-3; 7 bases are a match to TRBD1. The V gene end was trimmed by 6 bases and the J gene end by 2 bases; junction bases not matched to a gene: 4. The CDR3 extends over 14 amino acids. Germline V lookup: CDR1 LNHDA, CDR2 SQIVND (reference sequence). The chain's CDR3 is CASRRGTAGNTIYF. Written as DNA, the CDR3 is TGTGCCAGTAGGAGAGGGACAGCTGGAAACACCATATATTTT. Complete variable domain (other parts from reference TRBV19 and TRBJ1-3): DGGITQSPKYLFRKEGQNVTLSCEQNLNHDAMYWYRQDPGQGLRLIYYSQIVNDFQKGDIAEGYSVSREKKESFPLTVTSAQKNPTAFYLCASRRGTAGNTIYFGEGSWLTVV.

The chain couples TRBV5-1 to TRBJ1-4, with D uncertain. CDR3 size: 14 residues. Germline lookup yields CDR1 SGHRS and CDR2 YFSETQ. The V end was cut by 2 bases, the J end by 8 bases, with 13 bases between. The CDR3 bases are TGCGCCAGCAGCTTTACGGGGAGAGGCGAAAAACTGTTTTTT. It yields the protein CASSFTGRGEKLFF.

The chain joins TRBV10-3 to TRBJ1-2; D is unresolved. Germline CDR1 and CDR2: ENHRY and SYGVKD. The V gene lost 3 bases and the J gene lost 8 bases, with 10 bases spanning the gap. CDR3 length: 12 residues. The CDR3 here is CAISDSSVGYTF. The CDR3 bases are TGTGCCATCAGTGATAGTTCGGTCGGCTACACCTTC.

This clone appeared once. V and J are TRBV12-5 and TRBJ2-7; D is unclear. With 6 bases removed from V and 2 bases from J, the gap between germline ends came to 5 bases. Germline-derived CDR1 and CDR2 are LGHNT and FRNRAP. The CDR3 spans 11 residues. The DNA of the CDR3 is TGTGCTAGTGGAGCTCCCTACGAGCAGTACTTC. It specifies CASGAPYEQYF. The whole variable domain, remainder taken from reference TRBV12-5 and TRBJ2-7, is DARVTQTPRHKVTEMGQEVTMRCQPILGHNTVFWYRQTMMQGLELLAYFRNRAPLDDSGMPKDRFSAEMPDATLATLKIQPSEPRDSAVYFCASGAPYEQYFGPGTRLTVT.